The 24 T cell receptor beta chains below were found in one sample sequenced in a study of Graves' ophthalmopathy and Graves' hyperthyroidism. Amplification of the TCR beta CDR3 regions used RNA transcripts (as template). HTBI primers primed a first-round RT-PCR, and a second-round multiplex PCR followed. TCRdb re-analysed the multiplex PCR reads in MiXCR, keeping a single row per CDR3 protein. The repertoire holds 200,000 to 250,000 distinct CDR3 sequences, with 20% to 25% as singletons. The sequenced sample consisted of peripheral blood. These receptors all stem from a woman aged 45-60 years with Graves' ophthalmopathy.

This clonotype has just a few counts. The CDR3 DNA reads TGTGCCAGCAGCCAAGGAAGCTATTATGGCTACACCTTC. Amino acid sequence: CASSQGSYYGYTF. The V gene is TRBV14, the J gene TRBJ1-2; D gene ambiguous. The CDR3 has 13 amino acids. Trimming took off 1 base at V and 5 bases at J, with 8 bases between the two ends. Germline lookup yields CDR1 SGHDN and CDR2 FVKESK.

This clonotype was observed at least ten times. This chain joins TRBV20-1 and TRBJ1-5; the match to TRBD1 covers 7 bases. The CDR3 runs 14 residues. The V gene's germline CDR1 is DFQATT and CDR2 SNEGSKA (reference sequence). Trimming cost V 6 bases and J 3 bases; bases outside gene matches: 8. CDR3 bases: TGCAGTGCAACCAGACAGGGCCCCAATCAGCCCCAGCATTTT. Its translation: CSATRQGPNQPQHF.

There are a few counts of this clonotype. This chain links TRBV6-2 or TRBV6-3 with TRBJ1-1; maybe TRBD1 (6 bases). V was shortened by 2 bases and J by 4 bases, with 17 bases between the two germline ends. The CDR3 loop spans 16 amino acids. Looked up from germline, CDR1 is MNHEY and CDR2 is SVGEGT. The CDR3 loop is CASSYEAGGPVTEAFF. The CDR3 nucleotides are TGTGCCAGCAGTTACGAGGCGGGGGGCCCGGTCACTGAAGCTTTCTTT.

This clonotype was seen at least ten times. A much larger clone lies a single base off, so this may be a read error. The gene calls are TRBV20-1 and TRBJ1-5; D gene ambiguous. CDR3 size: 13 residues. V lost 6 bases, J lost 4 bases, and 13 bases lay in between. Germline V lookup: CDR1 DFQATT, CDR2 SNEGSKA (reference sequence). CDR3 DNA sequence: TGCAGTGCAGGCGTGAAACATAATCAGCCCCAGCATTTT. Translated: CSAGVKHNQPQHF.

This clonotype was counted at least ten times. V usage is TRBV7-8 and J usage is TRBJ2-5, with a weak D call TRBD1 (5 bases). The CDR3 totals 14 residues. V gave up 2 bases and J gave up 2 bases, with 9 bases separating them. Per the germline V gene, CDR1 is SGHVS and CDR2 is FQNEAQ. CDR3 sequence (DNA): TGTGCCAGCAGCTTAAATCAGGGTCAAGAGACCCAGTACTTC. Amino acid sequence: CASSLNQGQETQYF.

DNA of the CDR3: TGTGCCAGCAGTTACTCGGTCGGGAGAGGCGACGAGCAGTACTTC. Translation: CASSYSVGRGDEQYF. The chain joins TRBV6-5 to TRBJ2-7; TRBD2 might be the D (6 bases). Germline V gene data show CDR1 as MNHEY and CDR2 as SVGAGI. Between the trimmed V and J ends, which lost 0 bases and 5 bases, there was a span of 14 bases. The CDR3 spans 15 residues.

This clonotype was counted ten times or more. The chain recombines TRBV9 with TRBJ1-6; 8 bases agree with TRBD1. Losses at the gene ends were 3 bases for V and 9 bases for J; bases not matched to a gene: 5. Germline values: CDR1 SGDLS, CDR2 YYNGEE. The CDR3 consists of 14 residues. CDR3: CASSAQGAGSPLHF. As DNA, the CDR3 is TGTGCCAGCAGCGCCCAGGGGGCGGGTTCACCCCTCCACTTT.

The rearrangement links TRBV6-1 to TRBJ2-7, with a weak D call TRBD1 (7 bases). V gave up 6 bases and J gave up 2 bases, with 14 bases separating them. The CDR3 extends over 14 amino acids. Looked up from germline, CDR1 is MNHNS and CDR2 is SASEGT. This chain's CDR3 is CASREGQQPYEQYF. The CDR3 DNA reads TGTGCCAGCAGGGAGGGACAGCAACCCTACGAGCAGTACTTC.

This clonotype was detected ten times or more. This chain links TRBV6-5 with TRBJ1-6, with 8 bases aligning to TRBD1. Germline values: CDR1 MNHEY, CDR2 SVGAGI. The V gene end was trimmed by 0 bases and the J gene end by 9 bases; junction bases not matched to a gene: 7. This CDR3 is built from 16 residues. CDR3 nucleotides: TGTGCCAGCAGTTACTCGACCCAGGGGGCGCGTTCACCCCTCCACTTT. This gives the protein CASSYSTQGARSPLHF.

This clonotype was found many times. In nucleotides, the CDR3 is TGTGCCAGCAGCCAAGGGGGCATGGAAGAGACCCAGTACTTC. Translation: CASSQGGMEETQYF. This sequence joins TRBV5-6 and TRBJ2-5; TRBD1 matches at 7 bases. The CDR3 loop spans 14 amino acids. The V gene's germline CDR1 is SGHDT and CDR2 YYEEEE. The V and J ends lost 4 bases and 3 bases, in that order; junction bases with no gene match: 6. Supplemented by reference TRBV5-6 and TRBJ2-5, the full variable domain reads DAGVTQSPTHLIKTRGQQVTLRCSPKSGHDTVSWYQQALGQGPQFIFQYYEEEERQRGNFPDRFSGHQFPNYSSELNVNALLLGDSALYLCASSQGGMEETQYFGPGTRLLVL.

This clonotype was seen repeatedly, ten times or more. The chain employs TRBV12-3 or TRBV12-4 and TRBJ2-7; 13 bases agree with TRBD2. The CDR3 totals 16 residues. V shed 6 bases and J 2 bases; nucleotides not matched to a gene: 7. CDR3 sequence (DNA): TGTGCCAGCAGCCCGGGACTAGCGGGATTCACCTACGAGCAGTACTTC. Amino acid sequence: CASSPGLAGFTYEQYF.

This clonotype occurred many times. V gene TRBV5-1 combines with J gene TRBJ1-5; TRBD1 matches at 7 bases. V lost 4 bases to trimming and J lost 7 bases; unmatched junction nucleotides: 8. The CDR3 runs to 14 residues. Per germline, CDR1 SGHRS and CDR2 YFSETQ. CDR3 in DNA: TGCGCCAGCAGCATTAACACAGGGGACCAGCCCCAGCATTTT. It codes for CASSINTGDQPQHF.

Details on this clonotype: This may be a read error: a much more frequent sequence differs by one nucleotide. V usage is TRBV30 and J usage is TRBJ1-6, with TRBD1 matching over 10 bases. The germline gives CDR1 GTSNPN, CDR2 SVGIG (reference sequence). This CDR3 is 17 amino acids long. CDR3 coding DNA: TGTGCCTGGAGTTCGACAGGGGGCTTTGCGGATAATTCATCCCTCCACTTT. Its protein is CAWSSTGGFADNSSLHF.

The chain joins TRBV11-1 to TRBJ2-7, with 8 nucleotides matching TRBD2. CDR3 length: 16 amino acids. Germline V lookup: CDR1 SGHAT, CDR2 FQDESV (reference sequence). After removal of 5 bases from V and 5 bases from J, the junction contained 14 bases not matched to a gene. The CDR3 DNA is TGTGCCAGCAGCCTCTTACTAGCGGCCCCGTTGGACGAGCAGTACTTC. It codes for CASSLLLAAPLDEQYF.

This clonotype was seen a handful of times. This sequence joins TRBV3-1 and TRBJ1-1; D remains unclear. Per the germline V gene, CDR1 is LGHDT and CDR2 is YNNKEL (reference sequence). Deletions cut 4 bases from V and 0 bases from J, with 6 bases between. The CDR3 covers 13 residues. CDR3 nucleotides: TGTGCCAGCAGCCGAACCCTGAACACTGAAGCTTTCTTT. It yields the protein CASSRTLNTEAFF.

This chain joins TRBV6-1 and TRBJ1-5; D ambiguous. Looked up from germline, CDR1 is MNHNS and CDR2 is SASEGT. V was clipped by 7 bases and J by 6 bases, with 13 bases between them. The CDR3 totals 13 residues. The CDR3 region has the DNA TGTGCCAGCAAATACGGGGAGGGTCAGCCCCAGCATTTT. Amino acid sequence: CASKYGEGQPQHF.

This clonotype occurred many times. V is TRBV14 and J is TRBJ2-5; 13 bases match TRBD2. The CDR3 consists of 15 residues. The V gene's germline CDR1 is SGHDN and CDR2 FVKESK. J gave up 5 bases and V 3 bases, and 3 bases lay outside the gene matches. The CDR3 DNA reads as TGTGCCAGCAGCCAGAGGACTAGCGGGAGCGAGACCCAGTACTTC. Its translation: CASSQRTSGSETQYF.

This clonotype has at least ten counts. The rearrangement uses TRBV28 and TRBJ2-5; possible D gene TRBD1, 6 bases. The CDR3 spans 15 residues. Germline CDR1 and CDR2: MDHEN and SYDVKM. Deletions cut 3 bases from V and 2 bases from J, with 13 bases between. CDR3 protein: CASSLDSQLQETQYF. The DNA for the CDR3 is TGTGCCAGCAGTTTGGACAGTCAACTACAAGAGACCCAGTACTTC.

This clonotype appeared many times. The J gene is TRBJ2-7, the V gene TRBV20-1; 8 bases are a match to TRBD1. This CDR3 has 13 amino acids. In germline, CDR1 is DFQATT, CDR2 SNEGSKA (reference sequence). The J segment lost 4 bases and the V segment lost 6 bases, leaving 8 bases of the junction unmatched. CDR3 region: CSARDRFRYEQYF. The CDR3 bases are TGCAGTGCAAGGGACAGGTTTAGGTACGAGCAGTACTTC.

At least ten counts were recorded for this clonotype. The chain is built from TRBV12-5 and TRBJ2-2; no clear D gene. Germline assignment: CDR1 LGHNT and CDR2 FRNRAP. The CDR3 extends over 14 amino acids. Trimming stripped 3 bases from V and 8 bases from J, with 13 bases between. CDR3 region: CASGLFELGGELFF. For the CDR3, the DNA is TGTGCTAGTGGTTTATTTGAGCTGGGAGGGGAGCTGTTTTTT.

The genes are TRBV12-3 or TRBV12-4 and TRBJ2-5; D is possibly TRBD2 (5 bases). The CDR3 is 12 amino acids. V gave up 4 bases and J gave up 5 bases, with 8 bases separating them. CDR3 amino acids: CASSWAGETQYF. The CDR3 bases are TGTGCCAGCAGTTGGGCGGGCGAGACCCAGTACTTC.

The chain combines TRBV12-3 or TRBV12-4 with TRBJ2-5, with 8 nucleotides matching TRBD1. V gave up 5 bases and J gave up 5 bases; unmatched junction bases: 7. The CDR3 consists of 14 residues. Here the CDR3 DNA reads TGTGCCAGCAGTACGCGGACAGGGCGGGAGACCCAGTACTTC. It encodes CASSTRTGRETQYF.

The V gene is TRBV20-1, the J gene TRBJ1-1; no firm D call. Germline assignment: CDR1 DFQATT and CDR2 SNEGSKA (reference sequence). V was cut by 1 base and J by 0 bases, with 9 bases left in between. This CDR3 region has 14 residues. The CDR3 protein is CSARGPEVNTEAFF. The DNA of the CDR3 is TGCAGTGCTAGAGGCCCAGAAGTGAACACTGAAGCTTTCTTT.

This clonotype has a count of ten or more. The chain uses TRBV19 and TRBJ2-5; TRBD1 agrees at 8 bases. The CDR3 spans 15 residues. Looked up from germline, CDR1 is LNHDA and CDR2 is SQIVND (reference sequence). The V gene end was trimmed by 3 bases and the J gene end by 1 base; junction bases not matched to a gene: 4. The CDR3 loop reads CASSIRGPFQETQYF. CDR3 in DNA: TGTGCCAGTAGTATCAGGGGGCCCTTCCAAGAGACCCAGTACTTC.